This T cell receptor beta chain was retrieved from a study of human CD8 memory T cell subsets. Comment on this clonotype: Its antigen is currently unknown.

UMI-labeled 5' RACE produced the TCR beta libraries. After re-calling the 5' RACE reads, TCRdb lists one entry per CDR3 protein, DNA absent. This sample's clone table lists about 8,800 distinct CDR3 sequences. Study results and caveats: Both stem-like memory T cells and precursor exhausted T cells showed comparably high diversity, which set them apart from effector memory cells. In this study, sequencing was restricted to T cell receptor beta chains only.

TPEX denoted exhausted-like, CCR7+ PD-1+ TIGIT+ early memory CD8+ T cells. Total RNA was taken from about 140,000 sorted CD8+ T cells, in duplicate, per subset. This CDR3 spans 11 amino acids. Germline assignment: CDR1 MNHEY and CDR2 SVGEGT. This chain uses TRBV6-2 or TRBV6-3 with TRBJ2-3. Input material: CD8+ T cells from PBMCs. The sequence was collected from a human donor in good health. CDR3 in amino acids: CAGGNSDTQYF.